This T cell receptor beta chain was captured by sequencing in a study of blood T cell repertoires in COVID-19. Across the whole study: Both acute and convalescent COVID-19 samples were obtained from the United States, Italy and Spain. In each case, the material was cDNA or gDNA derived from T cells, B-cell-depleted T cells, or PBMCs.

Patients at the Seattle site were enrolled during active infection and followed longitudinally. V was shortened by 4 bases and J by 5 bases, with 21 bases between the two germline ends. Germline CDR1 and CDR2: SGHNT and YYREEE (reference sequence). The CDR3 contains 16 residues. Clones were sequenced by immunoSEQ multiplex PCR, and TCRdb holds only the in-frame ones, with some missing. The table shows over 80,000 clones, with under 80% occurring only once. The sequence was collected from a man in his 70s with COVID-19, enrolled during active disease. The chain employs TRBV5-4 and TRBJ1-2; D might be TRBD1 (6 bases). Input material: peripheral blood. The CDR3 DNA is TGTGCCAGCAGCGGTGGACAGTCAACGGTTTGGTATGGCTACACCTTC. Translating it yields CASSGGQSTVWYGYTF. The full variable domain, completed using reference TRBV5-4 and TRBJ1-2, is ETGVTQSPTHLIKTRGQQVTLRCSSQSGHNTVSWYQQALGQGPQFIFQYYREEENGRGNFPPRFSGLQFPNYSSELNVNALELDDSALYLCASSGGQSTVWYGYTFGSGTRLTVV.